This entry lists 9 T cell receptor beta chains sequenced from one sample in a study of cytotoxic CD8 clonotypes in ibrutinib-treated CLL. Using immunoSEQ multiplex PCR, the repertoire was profiled, and TCRdb retains in-frame clones only, with some absent. The sample gives just over 200,000 clones, roughly 79% of which show up once; 11% is in the top ten. Sequencing was performed on PBMCs, taken after 12 months of ibrutinib treatment. These receptors were collected from a human donor with chronic lymphocytic leukemia.

The rearrangement uses TRBV2 and TRBJ2-3; D is undetermined. Germline CDR1 and CDR2: SNHLY and FYNNEI. The V gene lost 6 bases and the J gene lost 3 bases, with 10 bases spanning the gap. The CDR3 has 13 residues. The DNA for the CDR3 is TGTGCCAGCAGCGTGCGGCCAACAGATACGCAGTATTTT. It specifies CASSVRPTDTQYF.

The V gene is TRBV27, the J gene TRBJ2-1, with D perhaps assigned TRBD1 or TRBD2 (5 bases each). V was clipped by 2 bases and J by 5 bases, with 31 bases between them. The CDR3 is 21 residues long. Germline CDR1 and CDR2: MNHEY and SMNVEV (reference sequence). The CDR3 loop reads CASSLKRPTLGTPHSDNEQFF. The CDR3 nucleotides are TGTGCCAGCAGTTTAAAACGCCCAACTTTAGGGACCCCTCATTCTGACAATGAGCAGTTCTTC.

The chain recombines TRBV7-6 with TRBJ2-1; TRBD1 agrees at 7 bases. This CDR3 is built from 15 residues. The germline CDR1 and CDR2 sequences are SGHVS and FNYEAQ. J lost 7 bases, V lost 7 bases, and 13 bases had no gene match. This CDR3 is CASTESQGLGNEQFF. The DNA for the CDR3 is TGTGCCAGCACCGAATCACAGGGGTTGGGGAATGAGCAGTTCTTC.

The chain joins TRBV5-1 to TRBJ2-2; 9 positions agree with TRBD2. Germline V gene data show CDR1 as SGHRS and CDR2 as YFSETQ. The length of the CDR3 is 16 residues. V lost 4 bases and J lost 3; bases outside the gene matches: 7. CDR3 DNA: TGCGCCAGCAGCCAAGAGACTAGCGGATACACCGGGGAGCTGTTTTTT. Translation gives CASSQETSGYTGELFF.

The DNA of the CDR3 is TGTGCCAGCAATAGAGTGGGACAGCCCCTCTCCGAGCAGTACTTC. The encoded protein is CASNRVGQPLSEQYF. The V and J genes are TRBV7-2 and TRBJ2-7, with TRBD1 matching over 7 bases. Germline CDR1 and CDR2: SGHTA and FQGNSA. CDR3 length equals 15 residues. The V segment lost 7 bases and the J segment 6 bases; nucleotides outside the gene matches: 15. Drawing the rest from reference TRBV7-2 and TRBJ2-7, the complete variable domain is GAGVSQSPSNKVTEKGKDVELRCDPISGHTALYWYRQSLGQGLEFLIYFQGNSAPDKSGLPSDRFSAERTGGSVSTLTIQRTQQEDSAVYLCASNRVGQPLSEQYFGPGTRLTVT.

This clone was seen once. V gene TRBV7-6 combines with J gene TRBJ2-1; TRBD1 is a possible D gene (5 bases). The CDR3 sequence is 13 residues long. V dropped 1 base and J dropped 9 bases, with 10 bases sitting between them. CDR1 is SGHVS, CDR2 FNYEAQ, per germline. The CDR3 sequence: CASSLVPGPEQFF. The CDR3 nucleotides read TGTGCCAGCAGCTTAGTTCCAGGGCCTGAGCAGTTCTTC.

This sequence joins TRBV18 and TRBJ2-5; D possibly corresponds to TRBD2 (5 bases). The CDR3 extends over 13 amino acids. Trimming took 6 bases from V and 5 from J, leaving 13 bases between them. CDR1 is KGHSH, CDR2 LQKENI, per germline. This CDR3 is CASSQEALETQYF. Written as DNA, the CDR3 is TGTGCCAGCTCGCAGGAGGCCTTGGAGACCCAGTACTTC.

The chain recombines TRBV19 with TRBJ1-5; D may be TRBD1 (5 bases). The CDR3 sequence is 14 residues long. The germline V gene encodes CDR1 LNHDA and CDR2 SQIVND (reference sequence). The V and J ends lost 5 bases and 3 bases respectively, with 11 bases between them. For the CDR3, the DNA is TGTGCCAGTAGTCAGACAGCCAACAATCAGCCCCAGCATTTT. It encodes CASSQTANNQPQHF.

This chain links TRBV18 with TRBJ2-7, with D possibly matching TRBD1 (9 bases). V lost 2 bases and J 7 bases, leaving 18 bases between the germline ends. The germline V gene encodes CDR1 KGHSH and CDR2 LQKENI. This CDR3 spans 15 amino acids. The CDR3 loop reads CASSPGTGPGGEQYF. In DNA, the CDR3 is TGTGCCAGCTCACCAGGGACAGGGCCGGGAGGGGAGCAGTACTTC.